This T cell receptor beta chain emerged from a study of PD-1 blockade in mismatch repair-deficient tumors. Whole-study findings and limits: Tumor-resident clones, often undetectable pretreatment in blood, expanded then contracted after pembrolizumab.

PCR or immunohistochemistry showed mismatch repair deficiency in every enrolled patient. With regard to this clone: Its antigen remains unknown.

TCRdb keeps only in-frame clones here, not all; method: immunoSEQ multiplex PCR. The table records 60,000 to 65,000 clones, around 89% of them present only once. The CDR3 covers 17 residues. Trimming pared 1 base from V and 6 bases from J, leaving 21 bases between. The germline CDR1 and CDR2 sequences are SEHNR and FQNEAQ (reference sequence). This TCR derives from an adult with mismatch repair-deficient cancer. This specimen was peripheral blood, taken 52 weeks after starting pembrolizumab. The chain joins TRBV7-9 to TRBJ2-5; the D call may be TRBD1 or TRBD2 (5 bases each). CDR3 loop: CASSLETTGTKGKTQYF. CDR3 coding DNA: TGTGCCAGCAGCTTAGAGACAACCGGGACGAAAGGAAAGACCCAGTACTTC.